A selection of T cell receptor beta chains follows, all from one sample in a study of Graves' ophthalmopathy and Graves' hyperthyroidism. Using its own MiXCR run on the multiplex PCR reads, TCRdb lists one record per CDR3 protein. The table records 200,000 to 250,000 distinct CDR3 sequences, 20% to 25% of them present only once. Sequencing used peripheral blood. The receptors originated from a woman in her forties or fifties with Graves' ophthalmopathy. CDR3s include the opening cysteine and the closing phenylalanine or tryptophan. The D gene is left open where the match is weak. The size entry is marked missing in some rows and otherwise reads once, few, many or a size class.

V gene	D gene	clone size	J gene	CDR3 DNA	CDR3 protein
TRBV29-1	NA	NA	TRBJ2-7	TGCAGCGCTTCTCCGGTCCTCCGGGCAGTACGGTACTTC	CSASPVLRAVRYF
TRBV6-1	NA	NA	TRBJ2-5	TGTGCCAGCAGTCCTGGGAGTTCCCAGTACTTC	CASSPGSSQYF
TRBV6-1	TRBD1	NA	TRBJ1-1	TGTGCCAGCAGTGGGCGGACAGGGGGCGTGGGTACTGAAGCTTTCTTT	CASSGRTGGVGTEAFF
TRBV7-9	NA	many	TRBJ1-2	TGTGCCAGCAGCCAAGGGGGGCCTTATGGCTACACCTTC	CASSQGGPYGYTF
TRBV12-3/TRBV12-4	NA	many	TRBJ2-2	TGTGCCAGCAGTCTCTTAACGGGGACCGGGGAGCTGTTTTTT	CASSLLTGTGELFF
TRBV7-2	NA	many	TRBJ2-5	TGTGCCAGCAGCTGGGCAATCCAAGAGACCCAGTACTTC	CASSWAIQETQYF
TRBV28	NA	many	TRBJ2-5	TGTGCCAGCAGTCTAACCGGACTGCCTCAAGAGACCCAGTACTTC	CASSLTGLPQETQYF
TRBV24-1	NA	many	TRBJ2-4	TGTGCCACCAGTGACTCGGCCCGGGACATTCAGTACTTC	CATSDSARDIQYF
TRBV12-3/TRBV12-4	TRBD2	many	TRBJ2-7	TGTGCCAGCAGTCCGCACGGGACTAGCGGGACCTCCTACGAGCAGTACTTC	CASSPHGTSGTSYEQYF
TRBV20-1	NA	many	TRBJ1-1	TGCAGTGCTAGAGATTGGAGAGGGGCGACAGAAGCTTTCTTT	CSARDWRGATEAFF
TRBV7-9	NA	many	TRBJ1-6	TGTGCCAGCAGCTTAGCACAGGGAAGGCTCACCCTCCACTTT	CASSLAQGRLTLHF
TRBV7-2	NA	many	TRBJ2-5	TGTGCCAGCAGCTTATCGGCAGGGCCCGAGACCCAGTACTTC	CASSLSAGPETQYF
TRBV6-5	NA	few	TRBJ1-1	TGTGCCAGCAGTTACAGGAGACAAGGGGTCGGTGAAGCTTTCTTT	CASSYRRQGVGEAFF
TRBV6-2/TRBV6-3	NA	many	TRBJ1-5	TGTGCCAGCAGTGCCACAGGGTCCAATCAGCCCCAGCATTTT	CASSATGSNQPQHF
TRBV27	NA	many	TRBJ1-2	TGTGCCAGCAGCCGGAACGGGGCTACCGGCGATGGCTACACCTTC	CASSRNGATGDGYTF
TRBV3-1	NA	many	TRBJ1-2	TGTGCCAGCAGCCAGGTAGACAGAGAGGGCAACTATGGCTACACCTTC	CASSQVDREGNYGYTF
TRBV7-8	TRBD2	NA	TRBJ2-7	TGTGCCAGCAGCCCTCCGTCTGGGGCGGGGGGCCCATACGAGCAGTACTTC	CASSPPSGAGGPYEQYF
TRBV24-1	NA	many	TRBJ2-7	TGTGCCACCAGTCCACGGGGCTACTCCTACGAGCAGTACTTC	CATSPRGYSYEQYF
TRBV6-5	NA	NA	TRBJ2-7	TGTGCCAGCAGTTACTCTAGCGGCGATGTATCCAACTACGAGCAGTACTTC	CASSYSSGDVSNYEQYF
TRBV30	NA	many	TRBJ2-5	TGTGCCCGCTCTGGGTACCAAGAGACCCAGTACTTC	CARSGYQETQYF
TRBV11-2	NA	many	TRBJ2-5	TGTGCCAGCAGGGATCCAAGGGGGGGGGCTCAAGAGACCCAGTACTTC	CASRDPRGGAQETQYF
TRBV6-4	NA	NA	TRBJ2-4	TGTGCCAGCATGTTAAGGTTACTAGCCAAAAACATTCAGTACTTC	CASMLRLLAKNIQYF